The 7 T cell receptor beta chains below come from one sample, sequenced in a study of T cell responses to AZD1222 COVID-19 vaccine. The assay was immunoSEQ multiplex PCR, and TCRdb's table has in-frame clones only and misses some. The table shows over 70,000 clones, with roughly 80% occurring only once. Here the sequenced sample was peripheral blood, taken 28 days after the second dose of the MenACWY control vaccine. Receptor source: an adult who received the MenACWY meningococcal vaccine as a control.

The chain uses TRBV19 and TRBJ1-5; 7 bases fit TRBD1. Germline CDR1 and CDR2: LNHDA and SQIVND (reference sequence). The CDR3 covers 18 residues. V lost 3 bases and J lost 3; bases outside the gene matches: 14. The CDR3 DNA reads TGTGCCAGTAGTATGTTCAGAGGGCAGGGGGGGCACAATCAGCCCCAGCATTTT. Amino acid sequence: CASSMFRGQGGHNQPQHF.

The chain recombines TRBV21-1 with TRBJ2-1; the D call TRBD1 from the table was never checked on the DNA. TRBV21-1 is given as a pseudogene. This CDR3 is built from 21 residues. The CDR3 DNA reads TGTGCCAGCAGCAAAGCGCGGCCAGGGGGCTTGAGCCTATATAGTTCCAAGGAGAAGTTCTTC. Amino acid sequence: CASSKARPGGLSLYSSKEKFF.

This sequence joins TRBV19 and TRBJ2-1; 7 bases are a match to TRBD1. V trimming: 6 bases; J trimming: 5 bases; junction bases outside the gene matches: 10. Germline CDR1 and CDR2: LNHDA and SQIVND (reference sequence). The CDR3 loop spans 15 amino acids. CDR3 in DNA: TGTGCCAGTAGGACCGACACGGGACAGCACAATGAGCAGTTCTTC. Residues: CASRTDTGQHNEQFF.

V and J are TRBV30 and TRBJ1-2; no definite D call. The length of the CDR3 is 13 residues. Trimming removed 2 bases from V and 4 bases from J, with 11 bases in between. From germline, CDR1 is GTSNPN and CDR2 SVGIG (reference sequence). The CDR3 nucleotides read TGTGCCTGGAGTTCGGGATCTGGCTATGGCTACACCTTC. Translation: CAWSSGSGYGYTF.

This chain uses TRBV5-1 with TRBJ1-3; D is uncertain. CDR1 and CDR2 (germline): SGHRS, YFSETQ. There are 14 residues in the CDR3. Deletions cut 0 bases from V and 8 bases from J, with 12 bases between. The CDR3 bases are TGCGCCAGCAGCTTGGGAGGGATCAAGGACACCATATATTTT. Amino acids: CASSLGGIKDTIYF.

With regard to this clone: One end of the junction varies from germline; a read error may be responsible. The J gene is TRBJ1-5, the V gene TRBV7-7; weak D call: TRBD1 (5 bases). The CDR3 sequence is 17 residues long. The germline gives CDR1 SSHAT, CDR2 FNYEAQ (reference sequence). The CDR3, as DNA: TGTGCTAGCAGCTTACCAGGGACGACAGAATTCAATCAGCCCCAGCATTTT. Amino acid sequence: CASSLPGTTEFNQPQHF.

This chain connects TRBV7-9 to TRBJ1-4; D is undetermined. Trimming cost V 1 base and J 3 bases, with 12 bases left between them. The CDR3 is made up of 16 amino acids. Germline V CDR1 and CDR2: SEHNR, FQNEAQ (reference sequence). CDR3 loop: CASSLGVQPSNEKLFF. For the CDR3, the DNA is TGTGCCAGCAGCTTAGGGGTACAGCCTTCTAATGAAAAACTGTTTTTT.